One sample yielded the 10 T cell receptor beta chains listed below, sequenced in a study of blood T cell repertoires in COVID-19 (dated by TCRdb to about 2020). To prepare the library, the immunoSEQ multiplex PCR assay was applied. The table was pulled from immuneACCESS by TCRdb, which kept in-frame rearrangements only. Such tables lose some clones; where checked, under half of the loss comes from unresolved V genes, and the rest has no known cause. In this sample the table shows about 95,000 clones, about 84% of which occur a single time. Roughly 24% of the sample is taken by the ten largest. The specimen was peripheral blood. These receptors originate from a human donor in a cohort sampled during active COVID-19.

This clone is termed medium-sized (0.01 to 0.1%). The chain joins TRBV5-4 to TRBJ2-7, with TRBD1 identical over 7 bases. Germline V gives CDR1 SGHNT, CDR2 YYREEE (reference sequence). The CDR3 extends over 13 amino acids. With V trimmed by 8 bases and J by 5 bases, 10 bases remained unmatched. The CDR3 DNA reads as TGTGCCAGTAGGCCAGTCGGGACAGACGAGCAGTACTTC. Protein: CASRPVGTDEQYF. The full variable domain, completed using reference TRBV5-4 and TRBJ2-7, is ETGVTQSPTHLIKTRGQQVTLRCSSQSGHNTVSWYQQALGQGPQFIFQYYREEENGRGNFPPRFSGLQFPNYSSELNVNALELDDSALYLCASRPVGTDEQYFGPGTRLTVT.

V gene TRBV4-3 combines with J gene TRBJ1-3; D gene ambiguous. The CDR3 loop spans 16 amino acids. Germline lookup yields CDR1 LGHNA and CDR2 YSLEER. V shed 3 bases and J shed 0 bases, with 12 bases lying between them. The CDR3 loop reads CASSQAGSFSGNTIYF. CDR3 nucleotide sequence: TGCGCCAGCAGCCAGGCAGGTTCCTTCTCTGGAAACACCATATATTTT.

V usage is TRBV7-3 and J usage is TRBJ1-6; D not resolved. The CDR3 is 14 residues long. With 2 bases removed from V and 9 bases from J, the gap between germline ends came to 11 bases. CDR1 SGHTA and CDR2 FQGTGA come from the germline V gene. The CDR3 bases are TGTGCCAGCAGCTTACTAGGAGGAACTTCACCCCTCCACTTT. Its protein is CASSLLGGTSPLHF. Filled out from reference TRBV7-3 and TRBJ1-6, the complete variable domain reads GAGVSQTPSNKVTEKGKYVELRCDPISGHTALYWYRQSLGQGPEFLIYFQGTGAADDSGLPNDRFFAVRPEGSVSTLKIQRTERGDSAVYLCASSLLGGTSPLHFGNGTRLTVT.

V and J are TRBV28 and TRBJ1-4; 7 bases map to TRBD1. Germline V gene data show CDR1 as MDHEN and CDR2 as SYDVKM. V shed 10 bases and J 7 bases; nucleotides not matched to a gene: 12. CDR3 length: 14 residues. CDR3 amino acids: CATYNRAGGEKLFF. In nucleotides, the CDR3 is TGTGCCACATATAATAGGGCAGGGGGTGAAAAACTGTTTTTT.

The genes are TRBV2 and TRBJ2-4; 9 nucleotides align to TRBD1. There are 15 residues in the CDR3. The germline CDR1 and CDR2 sequences are SNHLY and FYNNEI. V lost 6 bases and J lost 7; bases outside the gene matches: 10. The CDR3 loop reads CASSPDRGGRNIQYF. The CDR3 coding sequence is TGTGCCAGCAGCCCGGACAGGGGAGGGAGGAACATTCAGTACTTC. Filled out from reference TRBV2 and TRBJ2-4, the complete variable domain reads EPEVTQTPSHQVTQMGQEVILRCVPISNHLYFYWYRQILGQKVEFLVSFYNNEISEKSEIFDDQFSVERPDGSNFTLKIRSTKLEDSAMYFCASSPDRGGRNIQYFGAGTRLSVL.

The chain employs TRBV10-3 and TRBJ2-7; no definite D call. Germline values: CDR1 ENHRY, CDR2 SYGVKD. The ends were cut back, 4 bases at V and 0 bases at J, with 13 bases in the middle. There are 15 residues in the CDR3. CDR3 region: CAISVGSPLSYEQYF. The DNA of the CDR3 is TGTGCCATCAGTGTGGGCAGCCCACTCTCCTACGAGCAGTACTTC.

In its sample, this clone was seen once. The chain uses TRBV6-5 and TRBJ2-7, with D possibly TRBD1 on 5 matching bases. CDR1 is MNHEY, CDR2 SVGAGI, per germline. The CDR3 is made up of 14 amino acids. The V end lost 2 bases, the J end lost 2 bases, and 10 bases lay between the germline ends. CDR3 sequence: CASSYPGLTYEQYF. For the CDR3, the DNA is TGTGCCAGCAGTTACCCAGGGTTGACCTACGAGCAGTACTTC.

The V and J genes are TRBV5-8 and TRBJ2-1; maybe TRBD1 (6 bases). This CDR3 has 15 amino acids. CDR1 is SGHTS, CDR2 YDEGEE, per germline. Deletions cut 2 bases from V and 2 bases from J, with 11 bases between. The CDR3 loop is CASSFDRHPYNEQFF. As DNA, the CDR3 is TGTGCCAGCAGCTTCGACAGGCACCCCTACAATGAGCAGTTCTTC.

This chain uses TRBV2 with TRBJ1-6; 7 positions agree with TRBD1. The germline CDR1 and CDR2 sequences are SNHLY and FYNNEI. The V gene end was trimmed by 4 bases and the J gene end by 7 bases; junction bases not matched to a gene: 7. CDR3 length: 15 amino acids. Here the CDR3 DNA reads TGTGCCAGCAGTGCCGCCGGGACAGTAAATTCACCCCTCCACTTT. Translating gives CASSAAGTVNSPLHF.

The CDR3 DNA is TGTGCCAGCAGGACAGGGCCTTCTTCCTATGGCTACACCTTC. This sequence encodes CASRTGPSSYGYTF. This chain uses TRBV28 with TRBJ1-2; TRBD1 matches 7 bases. The V and J ends lost 6 bases and 4 bases, in that order; junction bases with no gene match: 8. Germline V CDR1 and CDR2: MDHEN, SYDVKM. This CDR3 has 14 residues.